The 28 T cell receptor beta chains below come from one sample, sequenced in a study of cytomegalovirus exposure and HLA in healthy donors. PCR employed 60 Vbeta and 13 Jbeta primers. The protocol was immunoSEQ multiplex PCR, while the TCRdb copy is restricted to in-frame clones and leaves out a portion. The sample lists over 150,000 clones, 80% occurring once. The sample consisted of PBMCs. The origin of the receptors is a woman between 50 and 59 years old in good health and CMV-seropositive.

The gene calls are TRBV6-5 and TRBJ1-1; no reliable D call. This CDR3 is built from 14 residues. Per the germline V gene, CDR1 is MNHEY and CDR2 is SVGAGI. The V gene lost 5 bases and the J gene lost 6 bases, with 16 bases spanning the gap. As DNA, the CDR3 is TGTGCCAGCAGTAGAGCCGGCCTCGGGGCTGAAGCTTTCTTT. Its protein is CASSRAGLGAEAFF.

The chain recombines TRBV6-5 with TRBJ1-1, with unresolved D. Germline assignment: CDR1 MNHEY and CDR2 SVGAGI. With 0 bases removed from V and 8 bases from J, the gap between germline ends came to 7 bases. The CDR3 is 12 residues long. The CDR3 is CASSYSTREAFF. CDR3 DNA sequence: TGTGCCAGCAGTTACTCAACTCGCGAAGCTTTCTTT.

The chain is built from TRBV9 and TRBJ2-1, with 7 bases matching TRBD2. CDR3 length: 15 residues. CDR1 and CDR2 (germline): SGDLS, YYNGEE. Unmatched junction bases numbered 8, after V lost 4 bases and J lost 4 bases. CDR3 protein: CASSIRDYVYNEQFF. CDR3 coding DNA: TGTGCCAGCAGCATCCGGGACTACGTGTACAATGAGCAGTTCTTC.

The J gene is TRBJ2-7, the V gene TRBV16, with D tentatively TRBD1 (5 bases). Trimming pared 1 base from V and 2 bases from J, leaving 15 bases between. Germline values: CDR1 KGHSY, CDR2 FQNENV. The length of the CDR3 is 16 residues. The CDR3 sequence: CASSQYSGRSTYEQYF. CDR3 DNA: TGTGCCAGCAGCCAATATTCAGGGCGCTCGACCTACGAGCAGTACTTC.

The chain recombines TRBV28 with TRBJ1-2, with D perhaps matching TRBD1 (6 bases). The length of the CDR3 is 16 residues. V was trimmed by 2 bases and J by 4 bases, leaving 17 bases between them. The germline gives CDR1 MDHEN, CDR2 SYDVKM. CDR3 protein: CASSLMGSTGGYGYTF. The CDR3, as DNA: TGTGCCAGCAGTTTAATGGGGTCGACAGGAGGCTATGGCTACACCTTC.

The chain recombines TRBV5-4 with TRBJ1-2, with 7 bases matching TRBD1. V trimming: 2 bases; J trimming: 2 bases; junction bases outside the gene matches: 3. There are 14 residues in the CDR3. Germline V gene data show CDR1 as SGHNT and CDR2 as YYREEE (reference sequence). In DNA form, the CDR3 reads TGTGCCAGCAGCTTAAAGGGGGCGAACTATGGCTACACCTTC. It is translated as CASSLKGANYGYTF.

The chain has TRBV4-2 and TRBJ2-3; D perhaps matches TRBD2 (5 bases). Trimming shortened V by 4 bases and J by 0 bases, and 17 bases separated the two germline ends. Per the germline V gene, CDR1 is LGHNA and CDR2 is YNFKEQ. The CDR3 has 17 residues. CDR3 protein: CASSPKGSAPSTDTQYF. The CDR3 DNA reads as TGTGCCAGCAGCCCTAAAGGGAGCGCCCCTAGCACAGATACGCAGTATTTT.

This clone has just a few counts. V is TRBV7-6 and J is TRBJ1-1; 11 positions match TRBD1. V dropped 6 bases and J dropped 3; count of bases not matched to a gene: 3. The CDR3 has 14 amino acids. Germline values: CDR1 SGHVS, CDR2 FNYEAQ. The DNA of the CDR3 is TGTGCCAGCAGAGGACAGGGGGCGTACACTGAAGCTTTCTTT. Encoded protein: CASRGQGAYTEAFF.

J is TRBJ2-1 and V is TRBV11-1; TRBD2 agrees at 7 bases. V shed 1 base and J 14 bases; nucleotides not matched to a gene: 14. The CDR3 covers 15 residues. Germline V gene sequence: CDR1 SGHAT, CDR2 FQDESV (reference sequence). The CDR3 coding sequence is TGTGCCAGCAGCTTAGGCCCCACTAGCGTCGAGACTAAGTTCTTC. It codes for CASSLGPTSVETKFF.

This clone has a single count. V is TRBV19 and J is TRBJ1-1; D is possibly TRBD1 (5 bases). This CDR3 contains 12 residues. V lost 3 bases and J lost 9, with 11 bases in between. Germline V gene sequence: CDR1 LNHDA, CDR2 SQIVND (reference sequence). The CDR3 nucleotides read TGTGCCAGTAGTATCTGGGGCAGAAAAGCTTTCTTT. This gives the protein CASSIWGRKAFF.

The rearrangement uses TRBV7-2 and TRBJ2-7; 9 bases match TRBD2. V was clipped by 4 bases and J by 5 bases; unmatched bases: 15. Germline CDR1 reads SGHTA; CDR2 reads FQGNSA. CDR3 length: 17 amino acids. CDR3 sequence (DNA): TGTGCCAGCAGCTACCGTGGGCGGGGGGGGTCACACGACGAGCAGTACTTC. It codes for CASSYRGRGGSHDEQYF.

V usage is TRBV19 and J usage is TRBJ2-1, with D possibly TRBD2 on 6 matching bases. The V gene lost 5 bases and the J gene lost 9 bases, with 26 bases spanning the gap. The CDR3 has 17 residues. Per the germline V gene, CDR1 is LNHDA and CDR2 is SQIVND (reference sequence). The chain's CDR3 is CASSLLDGERGMGEQFF. The CDR3 bases are TGTGCCAGTAGTTTACTAGACGGAGAACGGGGGATGGGTGAGCAGTTCTTC.

The chain links TRBV2 to TRBJ2-5; D unresolved. From germline, CDR1 is SNHLY and CDR2 FYNNEI. V was clipped by 4 bases and J by 3 bases, with 3 bases between them. This CDR3 comprises 11 residues. The CDR3 bases are TGTGCCAGCAGTGCCGAAGAGACCCAGTACTTC. As protein: CASSAEETQYF. Combining the CDR3 with reference TRBV2 and TRBJ2-5 gives the whole variable domain EPEVTQTPSHQVTQMGQEVILRCVPISNHLYFYWYRQILGQKVEFLVSFYNNEISEKSEIFDDQFSVERPDGSNFTLKIRSTKLEDSAMYFCASSAEETQYFGPGTRLLVL.

This chain joins TRBV28 and TRBJ1-2, with TRBD1 identical over 8 bases. The ends lost 8 bases at V and 5 bases at J; junction bases unmatched: 19. There are 17 residues in the CDR3. The germline gives CDR1 MDHEN, CDR2 SYDVKM. CDR3 protein: CASERQTGAIRKYGYTF. CDR3 in DNA: TGTGCCAGCGAGCGCCAGACAGGGGCGATTCGGAAATATGGCTACACCTTC.

The V call is TRBV11-2, the J call TRBJ2-3, with D perhaps TRBD2 (5 bases). Germline CDR1 SGHAT, CDR2 FQNNGV. This CDR3 is built from 14 residues. V was clipped by 3 bases and J by 6 bases, with 13 bases between them. The CDR3 region is CASSFLSRGDTQYF. In DNA form, the CDR3 reads TGTGCCAGCAGCTTCCTGTCTCGCGGGGATACGCAGTATTTT.

The gene calls are TRBV6-5 and TRBJ2-7, with TRBD2 identical over 9 bases. Germline V gene sequence: CDR1 MNHEY, CDR2 SVGAGI. V lost 5 bases and J lost 2; bases outside the gene matches: 4. The CDR3 loop spans 14 amino acids. As DNA, the CDR3 is TGTGCCAGCAGTGAGCTAGCGGGGACCTACGAGCAGTACTTC. Protein sequence: CASSELAGTYEQYF.

The table lists this clone with a count of one. The rearrangement uses TRBV5-1 and TRBJ2-2, with D tentatively TRBD1 (6 bases). The V end was cut by 0 bases, the J end by 4 bases, with 10 bases between. Per the germline V gene, CDR1 is SGHRS and CDR2 is YFSETQ. This CDR3 region has 15 residues. The CDR3 nucleotides read TGCGCCAGCAGCTTGGTGGCAGGGGCCACCGGGGAGCTGTTTTTT. Its protein is CASSLVAGATGELFF.

The rearrangement uses TRBV28 and TRBJ2-1; 10 positions match TRBD2. V shed 3 bases, J shed 8 bases, and the junction held 7 bases outside the gene matches. CDR1 is MDHEN, CDR2 SYDVKM, per germline. The CDR3 is made up of 15 amino acids. The CDR3 DNA is TGTGCCAGCAGTTTCCCCCCTAGCGGGAGCGATGAGCAGTTCTTC. This sequence encodes CASSFPPSGSDEQFF.

The rearrangement links TRBV5-1 to TRBJ2-1, with D possibly TRBD2 on 6 matching bases. The V gene lost 4 bases and the J gene lost 4 bases, with 15 bases spanning the gap. CDR1 and CDR2 (germline): SGHRS, YFSETQ. This CDR3 has 15 amino acids. For the CDR3, the DNA is TGCGCCAGCAGCATCGGGACTGCCCGATACAATGAGCAGTTCTTC. It is translated as CASSIGTARYNEQFF.

The CDR3 here is CASSQGQGWETQYF. CDR3 in DNA: TGTGCCAGCAGCCAAGGACAGGGCTGGGAGACCCAGTACTTC. The V and J genes are TRBV4-2 and TRBJ2-5, with 7 nucleotides matching TRBD1. The CDR3 has 14 residues. Unmatched junction bases numbered 4, after V lost 1 base and J lost 5 bases. Looked up from germline, CDR1 is LGHNA and CDR2 is YNFKEQ.

The V call is TRBV19, the J call TRBJ1-5; 9 nucleotides align to TRBD1. The germline gives CDR1 LNHDA, CDR2 SQIVND (reference sequence). Losses at the gene ends were 6 bases for V and 7 bases for J; bases not matched to a gene: 7. CDR3 length: 14 residues. CDR3 in amino acids: CASSHDRGRQPQHF. The CDR3 bases are TGTGCCAGTAGCCACGACAGGGGGAGACAGCCCCAGCATTTT.

Of note for this clone: The germline gene is not matched at one end of the junction; a read error may be the cause. The rearrangement links TRBV7-9 to TRBJ2-4; 7 bases agree with TRBD1. Per germline, CDR1 SEHNR and CDR2 FQNEAQ (reference sequence). This CDR3 is built from 17 residues. In DNA form, the CDR3 reads TGTTCCAGCAGCTTACTCATACAGGGGCCGTCCAAAAACATTCAGTACTTC. It yields the protein CSSSLLIQGPSKNIQYF.

The chain couples TRBV30 to TRBJ2-1; TRBD2 aligns across 10 bases. Per the germline V gene, CDR1 is GTSNPN and CDR2 is SVGIG (reference sequence). The CDR3 loop spans 14 amino acids. V was clipped by 7 bases and J by 7 bases; unmatched bases: 10. DNA for the CDR3: TGTGCCTCGGATGGGACTAGCGCAGGGAATGAGCAGTTCTTC. This codes for CASDGTSAGNEQFF.

CDR3: CASSPGKNTEAFF. The CDR3 nucleotides are TGCGCCAGCAGCCCAGGGAAAAACACTGAAGCTTTCTTT. The chain has TRBV5-1 and TRBJ1-1, with a tentative D call TRBD1 (5 bases). Germline values: CDR1 SGHRS, CDR2 YFSETQ. Trimming left V 4 bases short and J 2 bases short, with 9 bases between. The CDR3 covers 13 residues.

The chain carries TRBV28 and TRBJ2-5; 11 bases are a match to TRBD1. The last part of the DNA fits TRBJ2-7 better; the J call may be wrong. This CDR3 is built from 16 residues. The V gene's germline CDR1 is MDHEN and CDR2 SYDVKM. In nucleotides, the CDR3 is TGTGCCAGCAGTTTCTCGATAGGACAGGGGGCCAACGAGCAGTACTTC. Translated, it gives CASSFSIGQGANEQYF.

The chain couples TRBV18 to TRBJ2-5; TRBD1 is a possible D gene (6 bases). This CDR3 contains 12 residues. Germline V lookup: CDR1 KGHSH, CDR2 LQKENI. Trimming left V 8 bases short and J 3 bases short, with 10 bases between. This chain's CDR3 is CASAYREETQYF. Here the CDR3 DNA reads TGTGCCAGCGCGTACAGGGAAGAGACCCAGTACTTC.

This chain connects TRBV10-1 to TRBJ1-4, with 7 bases aligning to TRBD1. Germline assignment: CDR1 WNHNN and CDR2 SYGVQD (reference sequence). CDR3 length: 14 residues. V shed 3 bases and J 4 bases; nucleotides not matched to a gene: 2. The CDR3 DNA reads as TGCGCCAGCAGTGATAGACAGGGTAATGAAAAACTGTTTTTT. This translates into CASSDRQGNEKLFF.

This clone occurred once. The rearrangement uses TRBV5-4 and TRBJ2-3; 9 bases agree with TRBD2. The CDR3 is 16 amino acids. V lost 6 bases to trimming and J lost 1 base; unmatched junction nucleotides: 9. Looked up from germline, CDR1 is SGHNT and CDR2 is YYREEE (reference sequence). CDR3 amino acids: CASKDSGGFRTDTQYF. CDR3 bases: TGTGCCAGCAAAGACAGCGGGGGGTTCCGCACAGATACGCAGTATTTT. The full variable domain, rest sourced from reference TRBV5-4 and TRBJ2-3, is ETGVTQSPTHLIKTRGQQVTLRCSSQSGHNTVSWYQQALGQGPQFIFQYYREEENGRGNFPPRFSGLQFPNYSSELNVNALELDDSALYLCASKDSGGFRTDTQYFGPGTRLTVL.